The T cell receptor (beta chain) under discussion was sequenced for a study of blood T cells in healthy people across ages. Study-wide findings and caveats: Naive CD4+ cells and diversity were both higher in long-lived donors than in aged donors.

The use of a sample-barcoded 5' primer and a J-beta primer mix characterized a second PCR of roughly 6 to 11 cycles. TCRdb independently ran MiXCR on the 5' RACE reads; one entry per CDR3 protein. The sample records about 1.1 million distinct CDR3 sequences, under 40% being singletons. Trimming cost V 1 base and J 4 bases, with 7 bases left between them. This CDR3 comprises 13 residues. The draw of peripheral blood yielded 8.5 to 10 milliliters from each donor. This clonotype was observed a few times. Its antigen is as yet unknown. This chain connects TRBV12-3 or TRBV12-4 to TRBJ1-2, with D unclear. Source material: blood. This clonotype was obtained from a man aged 18-30 years in good health. The CDR3 nucleotides read TGTGCCAGCAGTTTAGAAGTTGCCTATGGCTACACCTTC. This encodes CASSLEVAYGYTF.